This T cell receptor beta chain appears in the sequencing data of a study of T cell responses to AZD1222 COVID-19 vaccine (dated by TCRdb to the early 2020s). Turning to the overall study: AZD1222 recipients whose second dose came at about 4 weeks and those whose second dose came at about 12 weeks were combined into one group, since spike-specific TCR depth and breadth did not differ between the two schedules. Trial participants were enrolled by age into 18-55, 56-69 and 70-plus year subgroups, with about 150, 28 and 57 TCR-sequenced participants respectively. TCR sequencing was performed for over 230 trial participants, of whom approximately 200 were given two doses of AZD1222 and 26 were given two doses of MenACWY control vaccine.

Beyond this particular receptor, the publication reports: A significant rise in spike-specific TCR breadth and depth was observed after two AZD1222 doses relative to day 0 and relative to MenACWY recipients. In the small 56-69-year group, the increase in depth fell short of significance, most likely because of low power. No day 14 peak-response samples were available, so repertoires were characterized only after the peak T cell response. Conclusions about previously exposed vaccinees are limited, since just a handful of AZD1222 recipients were seropositive for SARS-CoV-2 at baseline. Reportedly, almost half of the unique spike-specific TCRs recognized epitopes lying outside the regions that are mutated in the B.1.351 and B.1.1.7 variants. The vaccine-associated CD4 TCRs covered the entire spike protein, and the dominant responses fell in regions 160-218 and 743-854. Most participants were white British and females outnumbered males, and the authors suggested that clonal diversity may have been underestimated.

In this sample, this clone turned up once. There is no known antigen for this receptor. No much larger clone is present one base from it, and per-base qualities are unavailable. Relative to germline, V is 1 base shorter and J is 9 bases shorter, with 13 bases between their ends. There are 14 amino acids in the CDR3, from cysteine to phenylalanine inclusive. CDR3 DNA is the only sequence kept; it has 42 bases, read in frame from the first base. CDR1 and CDR2 are read off the germline V gene (reference sequence) as MNHEY and SMNVEV. The CDR3 regions of human TCRbeta chains were analyzed by immunosequencing. Under the source paper's analysis protocol: Repertoire TCRs were matched against a reference library of SARS-CoV-2-specific TCRs generated with the MIRA antigen-specificity platform. Breadth meant the fraction of unique TCRs that were SARS-CoV-2-associated, whereas depth meant the fraction of total T cells that were SARS-CoV-2-associated. Each spike-specific TCR was assigned to its reactive spike region and to a CD4 or CD8 class using the MIRA data. Log10-transformed breadth and depth values were compared by one-way ANOVA with Sidak's multiple comparisons tests. The table comes from immuneACCESS by way of TCRdb, which keeps in-frame sequences with V and J called. Part of the clones is missing from these tables; in studies checked, under half for an unresolved V gene and the rest for unknown reasons. That table furnishes V, J and clone size, whereas the DNA furnished D and trimming. The sample records 100,000 to 150,000 clones, about 85% of which are singletons. Under 4.5% of the sample rests with the top ten.

Per the publication, the time point label means: baseline before first vaccination. The vaccinee samples were drawn from two UK trials, COV001 and COV002, one of which was a single-blind randomized controlled phase 2/3 trial testing AZD1222 (ChAdOx1 nCoV-19) in healthy adults. For TCRbeta chain sequencing, PBMC samples from trial participants were taken at day 0 and at day 28 after the second dose. The TCR was taken from an adult in good health. The sequencing used peripheral blood, collected on day 0 of AZD1222 vaccination. The chain is assembled from TRBV27 and TRBJ2-1; confidence is insufficient to name the D gene. The DNA sequence is TGTGCCAGCAGTTTATGGCAAAGAGGCGGTGAGCAGTTCTTC. Its protein product is CASSLWQRGGEQFF.